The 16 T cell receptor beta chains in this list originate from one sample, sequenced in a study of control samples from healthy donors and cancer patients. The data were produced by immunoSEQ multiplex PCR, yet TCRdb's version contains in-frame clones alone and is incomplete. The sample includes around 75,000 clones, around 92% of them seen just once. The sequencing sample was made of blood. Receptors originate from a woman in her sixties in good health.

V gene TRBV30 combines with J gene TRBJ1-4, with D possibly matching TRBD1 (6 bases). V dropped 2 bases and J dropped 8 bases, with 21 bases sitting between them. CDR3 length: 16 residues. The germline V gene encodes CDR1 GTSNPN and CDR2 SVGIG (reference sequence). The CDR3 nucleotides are TGTGCCTGGAGTCCGCCAGGGCCAGGGGAAGGCGAAAAACTGTTTTTT. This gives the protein CAWSPPGPGEGEKLFF.

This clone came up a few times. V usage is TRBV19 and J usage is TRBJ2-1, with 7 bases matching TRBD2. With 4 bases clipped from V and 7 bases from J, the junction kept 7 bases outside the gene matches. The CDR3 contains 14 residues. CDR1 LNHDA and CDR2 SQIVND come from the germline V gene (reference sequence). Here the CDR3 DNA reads TGTGCCAGTAGTACAGGACTAGTTGTTAATGAGCAGTTCTTC. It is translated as CASSTGLVVNEQFF.

CDR3 DNA sequence: TGTGCCACCTCACTGTGGGGGGATACGCAGTATTTT. Translation: CATSLWGDTQYF. The chain uses TRBV24-1 and TRBJ2-3; D is perhaps TRBD1 or TRBD2 (5 bases each). V was cut by 9 bases and J by 6 bases, with 12 bases left in between. Per germline, CDR1 KGHDR and CDR2 SFDVKD. This CDR3 contains 12 residues.

The CDR3 region has the DNA TGTGCCAGCTCACGAGTTATTGGGCAGAATGAGCAGTTCTTC. Protein sequence: CASSRVIGQNEQFF. This rearrangement joins TRBV18 to TRBJ2-1; D unresolved. Trimming stripped 4 bases from V and 7 bases from J, with 14 bases between. The length of the CDR3 is 14 residues. Per germline, CDR1 KGHSH and CDR2 LQKENI.

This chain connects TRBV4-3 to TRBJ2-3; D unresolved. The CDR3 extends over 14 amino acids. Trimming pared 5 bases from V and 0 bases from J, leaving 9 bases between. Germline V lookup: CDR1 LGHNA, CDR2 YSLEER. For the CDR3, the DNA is TGCGCCAGCAGCTCCACATGGAGCACAGATACGCAGTATTTT. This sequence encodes CASSSTWSTDTQYF.

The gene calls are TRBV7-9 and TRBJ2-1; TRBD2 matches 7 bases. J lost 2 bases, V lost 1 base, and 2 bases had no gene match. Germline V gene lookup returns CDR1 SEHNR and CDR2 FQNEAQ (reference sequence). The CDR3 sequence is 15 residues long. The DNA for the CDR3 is TGTGCCAGCAGCTTAGGAGCGGGGACCTACAATGAGCAGTTCTTC. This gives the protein CASSLGAGTYNEQFF.

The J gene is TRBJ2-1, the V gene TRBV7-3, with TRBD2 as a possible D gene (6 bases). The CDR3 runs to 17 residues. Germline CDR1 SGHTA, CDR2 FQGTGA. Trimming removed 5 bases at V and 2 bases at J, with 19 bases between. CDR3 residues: CASSPSYRGGAYNEQFF. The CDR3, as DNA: TGTGCCAGCAGCCCCTCGTACCGGGGCGGGGCCTACAATGAGCAGTTCTTC.

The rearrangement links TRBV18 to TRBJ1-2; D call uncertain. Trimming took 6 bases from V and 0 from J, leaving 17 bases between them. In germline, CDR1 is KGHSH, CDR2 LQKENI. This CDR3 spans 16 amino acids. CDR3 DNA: TGTGCCAGCTCCAACACGCCCACGTCCTCTAACTATGGCTACACCTTC. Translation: CASSNTPTSSNYGYTF.

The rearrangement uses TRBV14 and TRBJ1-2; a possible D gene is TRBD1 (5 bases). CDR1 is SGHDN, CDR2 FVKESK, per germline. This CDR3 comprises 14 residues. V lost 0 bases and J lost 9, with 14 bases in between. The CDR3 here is CASSQDPGTFCYTF. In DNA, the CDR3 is TGTGCCAGCAGCCAAGACCCTGGGACTTTTTGCTACACCTTC.

The CDR3 nucleotides are TGTGCCATCAGCCAAGATGGGGGGGCGTTCTTC. This encodes CAISQDGGAFF. The chain couples TRBV10-3 to TRBJ2-1, with D possibly being TRBD2 (7 bases). Germline CDR1 reads ENHRY; CDR2 reads SYGVKD. There are 11 residues in the CDR3. The V end lost 6 bases, the J end lost 15 bases, and 15 bases lay between the germline ends.

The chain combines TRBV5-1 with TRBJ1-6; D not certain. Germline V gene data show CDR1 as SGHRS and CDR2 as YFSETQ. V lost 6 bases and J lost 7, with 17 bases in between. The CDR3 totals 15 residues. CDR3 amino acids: CASNLDPLGNSPLHF. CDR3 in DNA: TGCGCCAGCAACCTCGACCCACTGGGGAATTCACCCCTCCACTTT.

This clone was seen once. The CDR3 DNA reads as TGCACCAGCAGCCATAAACTCGAGCAGTACTTC. Translating it yields CTSSHKLEQYF. The rearrangement links TRBV1 to TRBJ2-7; the listed D gene, TRBD2, was not tested against the DNA. TRBV1 is shown as a pseudogene. This CDR3 spans 11 amino acids.

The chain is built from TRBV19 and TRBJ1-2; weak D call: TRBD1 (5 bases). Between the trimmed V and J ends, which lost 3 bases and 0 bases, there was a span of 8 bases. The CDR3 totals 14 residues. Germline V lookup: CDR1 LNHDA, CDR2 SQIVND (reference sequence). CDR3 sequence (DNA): TGTGCCAGTAGTATCGGGGCCTCTAACTATGGCTACACCTTC. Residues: CASSIGASNYGYTF.

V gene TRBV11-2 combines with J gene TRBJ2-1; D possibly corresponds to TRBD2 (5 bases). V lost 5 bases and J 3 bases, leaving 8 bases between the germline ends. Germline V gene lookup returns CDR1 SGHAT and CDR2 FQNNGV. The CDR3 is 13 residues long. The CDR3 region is CASSPTSYNEQFF. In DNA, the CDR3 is TGTGCCAGCAGCCCTACTAGCTACAATGAGCAGTTCTTC.

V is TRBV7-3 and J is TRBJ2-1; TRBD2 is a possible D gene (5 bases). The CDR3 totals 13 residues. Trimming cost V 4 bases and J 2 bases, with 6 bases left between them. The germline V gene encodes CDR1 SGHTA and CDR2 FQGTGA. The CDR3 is CASSSSTYNEQFF. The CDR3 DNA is TGTGCCAGCAGCTCTAGCACCTACAATGAGCAGTTCTTC.

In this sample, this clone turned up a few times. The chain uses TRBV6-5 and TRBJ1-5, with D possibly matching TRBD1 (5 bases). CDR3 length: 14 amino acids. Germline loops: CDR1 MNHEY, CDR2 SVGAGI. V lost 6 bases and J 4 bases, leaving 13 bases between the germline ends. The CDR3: CASSPMGGNQPQHF. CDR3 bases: TGTGCCAGCAGCCCCATGGGGGGGAATCAGCCCCAGCATTTT.